The 24 T cell receptor beta chains presented below share a single source sample, sequenced in a study of regulatory T cells in long-lasting Graves disease. Time point indicated: newly diagnosed GD, antithyroid drugs for less than 3 months. The authors made the TCR library using RNA they extracted from PBMCs. iRepertoire HTBI primers and Arm-PCR of CDR3 regions built TCR beta libraries. MiXCR, applied by TCRdb to the multiplex PCR reads, yields one record per CDR3 protein. The sample lists some 220,000 distinct CDR3 sequences, approximately 19% seen once, with roughly 12% in the top ten. These same data were also listed under a study on T cells in Graves' hyperthyroidism and ophthalmopathy.

Source: peripheral blood mononuclear cells (PBMCs), taken at new diagnosis, from a patient treated with antithyroid drugs. The receptor source for this set is a woman aged 25 to 45 with Graves disease.

This clonotype was counted at least ten times. The genes are TRBV28 and TRBJ2-2, with no clear D. The length of the CDR3 is 12 residues. CDR1 is MDHEN and CDR2 is SYDVKM in the germline V gene. Between the trimmed V and J ends, which lost 7 bases and 4 bases, there was a span of 7 bases. The CDR3 DNA reads TGTGCCAGCACCCCCGTCACCGGGGAGCTGTTTTTT. Its protein product is CASTPVTGELFF.

This clonotype was seen repeatedly, ten times or more. This sequence joins TRBV6-5 and TRBJ1-2; 8 bases are a match to TRBD1. This CDR3 is 15 amino acids long. Germline values: CDR1 MNHEY, CDR2 SVGAGI. With V trimmed by 2 bases and J by 7 bases, 9 bases remained unmatched. CDR3 sequence: CASSYQDRESGGYTF. CDR3 DNA sequence: TGTGCCAGCAGTTACCAGGACAGGGAGTCAGGTGGCTACACCTTC.

This clonotype was observed at least ten times. The chain is built from TRBV20-1 and TRBJ1-2, with 8 bases that match TRBD1. This CDR3 region has 13 residues. The ends lost 5 bases at V and 3 bases at J; junction bases unmatched: 5. Germline CDR1 DFQATT, CDR2 SNEGSKA (reference sequence). CDR3 loop: CSAAQDRDYGYTF. CDR3 DNA sequence: TGCAGTGCTGCCCAGGACAGGGACTATGGCTACACCTTC.

The chain carries TRBV5-1 and TRBJ1-1; possibly TRBD1 for D (6 bases). CDR1 and CDR2 (germline): SGHRS, YFSETQ. Trimming pared 0 bases from V and 1 base from J, leaving 10 bases between. The CDR3 is made up of 15 amino acids. The CDR3 spells CASSLGWGPNTEAFF. CDR3 nucleotide sequence: TGCGCCAGCAGCTTGGGTTGGGGGCCGAACACTGAAGCTTTCTTT.

Many counts were recorded for this clonotype. The CDR3: CASSLGYEQFF. CDR3 bases: TGTGCCAGCAGTTTGGGGTATGAGCAGTTCTTC. The rearrangement uses TRBV12-3 or TRBV12-4 and TRBJ2-1; D is undetermined. Trimming left V 3 bases short and J 8 bases short, with 5 bases between. The CDR3 has 11 residues.

This clonotype was observed at least ten times. The J gene is TRBJ2-7, the V gene TRBV20-1, with 10 bases aligning to TRBD2. The CDR3 loop spans 12 amino acids. Per germline, CDR1 DFQATT and CDR2 SNEGSKA (reference sequence). The CDR3 nucleotides read TGCAGGATGCTAGCGGGAGTTGACGAGCAGTACTTC. It encodes CRMLAGVDEQYF.

This clonotype was seen ten or more times. The gene calls are TRBV5-1 and TRBJ2-1; no reliable D call. Germline CDR1 reads SGHRS; CDR2 reads YFSETQ. With 0 bases removed from V and 1 base from J, the gap between germline ends came to 8 bases. The CDR3 consists of 15 residues. CDR3 in DNA: TGCGCCAGCAGCTTGGAGGTCGCGTCCTACAATGAGCAGTTCTTC. As protein: CASSLEVASYNEQFF.

A note on this clonotype: A read error is likely here: a far larger clone is one base away. This likely comes from a read error, as the CDR3 has no conserved phenylalanine or tryptophan at its end. The DNA is left out, because the CDR3 cannot be placed on it with certainty; the CDR3 is given as TCRdb lists it. The V and J genes are TRBV28 and TRBJ2-3. In germline, CDR1 is MDHEN, CDR2 SYDVKM. The CDR3 spans 14 amino acids, including both terminal residues. CDR3: CASSTWTSGETQYL.

In this sample, this clonotype turned up many times. This chain joins TRBV27 and TRBJ2-1; D is uncertain. Deletions cut 6 bases from V and 4 bases from J, with 10 bases between. Germline V gene sequence: CDR1 MNHEY, CDR2 SMNVEV (reference sequence). The CDR3 sequence is 13 residues long. The CDR3 nucleotides are TGTGCCAGCAGACTCCCCCCGTACAATGAGCAGTTCTTC. Its protein product is CASRLPPYNEQFF.

This clonotype was recorded only once. The likely explanation is a read error, given a far larger clone one base away. The V call is TRBV5-6, the J call TRBJ1-1; tentatively, D is TRBD1 (5 bases). The germline V and J ends were trimmed by 0 bases and 6 bases, with 9 bases remaining between them. Germline assignment: CDR1 SGHDT and CDR2 YYEEEE. CDR3 length: 13 amino acids. The CDR3 is CASSLDWGSEAFF. In nucleotides, the CDR3 is TGTGCCAGCAGCTTGGATTGGGGGTCTGAAGCTTTCTTT.

There are many counts of this clonotype. V gene TRBV7-9 combines with J gene TRBJ2-7; 9 bases map to TRBD1. The CDR3 loop spans 15 amino acids. From germline, CDR1 is SEHNR and CDR2 FQNEAQ (reference sequence). J lost 3 bases, V lost 2 bases, and 5 bases had no gene match. CDR3 sequence reads: CASSLHRGPFYEQYF. CDR3 nucleotide sequence: TGTGCCAGCAGCTTACACAGGGGGCCCTTCTACGAGCAGTACTTC.

The sample holds many counts of this clonotype. The chain links TRBV28 to TRBJ1-2, with D maybe TRBD1 (6 bases). Germline assignment: CDR1 MDHEN and CDR2 SYDVKM. The CDR3 consists of 17 residues. Trimming stripped 3 bases from V and 0 bases from J, with 17 bases between. CDR3 sequence: CASSLAGGNEPNYGYTF. CDR3 nucleotides: TGTGCCAGCAGTTTGGCGGGGGGCAACGAGCCTAACTATGGCTACACCTTC.

The CDR3 region has the DNA TGTGCCAGCGGTGACTTCTCCTCTGGAAACACCATATATTTT. It translates to CASGDFSSGNTIYF. The chain carries TRBV28 and TRBJ1-3; D ambiguous. CDR3 size: 14 residues. Germline CDR1 MDHEN, CDR2 SYDVKM. V was trimmed by 8 bases and J by 0 bases, leaving 11 bases between them.

This clonotype has at least ten counts. The chain joins TRBV2 to TRBJ2-3, with 7 bases identical to TRBD2. The germline gives CDR1 SNHLY, CDR2 FYNNEI. There are 18 residues in the CDR3. J gave up 0 bases and V 8 bases, and 17 bases lay outside the gene matches. The CDR3 DNA reads as TGTGCCAGCCTCTCCGTGGCCAGGGCGGGAGAAAGCACAGATACGCAGTATTTT. Residues: CASLSVARAGESTDTQYF.

This sequence joins TRBV3-1 and TRBJ2-2, with D tentatively TRBD2 (5 bases). The CDR3 spans 16 residues. Germline CDR1 is LGHDT and CDR2 is YNNKEL (reference sequence). The V end lost 2 bases, the J end lost 1 base, and 11 bases lay between the germline ends. The CDR3 sequence is CASSQLERENTGELFF. The CDR3, as DNA: TGTGCCAGCAGCCAACTGGAACGGGAGAACACCGGGGAGCTGTTTTTT.

This clonotype was seen repeatedly, ten times or more. The chain uses TRBV6-2 or TRBV6-3 and TRBJ2-1, with 8 bases that match TRBD2. Germline V lookup: CDR1 MNHEY, CDR2 SVGEGT. The CDR3 sequence is 14 residues long. J gave up 6 bases and V 6 bases, and 7 bases lay outside the gene matches. The CDR3 sequence is CASSRGGRRNEQFF. CDR3 DNA: TGTGCCAGCAGCCGGGGGGGGCGACGCAATGAGCAGTTCTTC.

Ten or more counts support this clonotype. The chain combines TRBV7-9 with TRBJ2-1, with TRBD2 identical over 9 bases. Germline CDR1 reads SEHNR; CDR2 reads FQNEAQ (reference sequence). The CDR3 sequence is 16 residues long. The ends lost 0 bases at V and 2 bases at J; junction bases unmatched: 2. The CDR3 region is CASSLAIAGAYNEQFF. The CDR3 bases are TGTGCCAGCAGCTTAGCGATAGCGGGGGCCTACAATGAGCAGTTCTTC.

This clonotype was detected ten times or more. This chain joins TRBV5-1 and TRBJ1-3, with 12 bases aligning to TRBD1. This CDR3 comprises 17 residues. V was clipped by 3 bases and J by 0 bases; unmatched bases: 4. Germline V lookup: CDR1 SGHRS, CDR2 YFSETQ. The CDR3 nucleotides read TGCGCCAGCAGCTACGGGACAGGGGGCTTCTCTGGAAACACCATATATTTT. Translation: CASSYGTGGFSGNTIYF.

There are many counts of this clonotype. V and J are TRBV20-1 and TRBJ1-2; 7 bases map to TRBD1. Germline assignment: CDR1 DFQATT and CDR2 SNEGSKA (reference sequence). V lost 6 bases to trimming and J lost 4 bases; unmatched junction nucleotides: 8. The CDR3 runs 13 residues. The chain's CDR3 is CSALVGQAYGYTF. For the CDR3, the DNA is TGCAGTGCCCTGGTTGGACAGGCCTATGGCTACACCTTC.

J is TRBJ2-1 and V is TRBV2, with 13 bases fitting TRBD2. This CDR3 contains 16 residues. Unmatched junction bases numbered 12, after V lost 7 bases and J lost 9 bases. The germline V gene has CDR1 SNHLY and CDR2 FYNNEI. This CDR3 reads CASKGLAGAIGGEQFF. CDR3 in DNA: TGTGCCAGCAAAGGACTAGCGGGAGCCATAGGGGGTGAGCAGTTCTTC.

This clonotype was seen repeatedly, ten times or more. The V call is TRBV12-3 or TRBV12-4, the J call TRBJ2-2, with 9 nucleotides matching TRBD2. Germline trimming cut 2 bases from V and 6 bases from J; bases unmatched to any gene: 7. The CDR3 loop spans 16 amino acids. The CDR3 coding sequence is TGTGCCAGCAGTTTAAGTAGCGGGAGTTTCTCCGGGGAGCTGTTTTTT. This sequence encodes CASSLSSGSFSGELFF.

The CDR3, as DNA: TGTGCCAGCAGCTTTCTGGGTTACTACAATGAGCAGTTCTTC. This translates into CASSFLGYYNEQFF. The chain is built from TRBV7-8 and TRBJ2-1; D is uncertain. The CDR3 is 14 residues long. Trimming took 3 bases from V and 3 from J, leaving 9 bases between them. Germline V gives CDR1 SGHVS, CDR2 FQNEAQ.

There are a few counts of this clonotype. The chain recombines TRBV18 with TRBJ2-2, with TRBD1 as a possible D gene (9 bases). Trimming pared 3 bases from V and 4 bases from J, leaving 18 bases between. Germline assignment: CDR1 KGHSH and CDR2 LQKENI. CDR3 length: 17 residues. The CDR3 nucleotides are TGTGCCAGCTCACCTTTTAGCGGGACAGGGCCCACCGGGGAGCTGTTTTTT. Translating it yields CASSPFSGTGPTGELFF.

This clonotype appeared many times. This chain connects TRBV3-1 to TRBJ2-7; D is unresolved. The CDR3 contains 14 residues. Germline V CDR1 and CDR2: LGHDT, YNNKEL (reference sequence). Deletions cut 6 bases from V and 2 bases from J, with 14 bases between. The CDR3 here is CASRVSLGTYEQYF. The CDR3 DNA sequence: TGTGCCAGCAGGGTTAGCTTGGGAACCTACGAGCAGTACTTC.